This T cell receptor (beta chain) originates from a study of beta chain features in type 1 diabetes. cDNA synthesis used the whole RNA isolate, giving expressed TCRB sequences. TCRdb's table, derived via immunoSEQ multiplex PCR, lists solely in-frame clones and lacks some. The table has over 700,000 clones, around a sixth seen once; the top ten hold about 0.02%. This clone came up a few times. This CDR3 comprises 16 residues. V was clipped by 4 bases and J by 0 bases; unmatched bases: 8. CDR1 is KGHSH, CDR2 LQKENI, per germline. This receptor was obtained from a woman aged 18 to 35 in good health. V and J are TRBV18 and TRBJ2-7; 8 nucleotides match TRBD2. Sequenced: naive CD4+ T cells from blood. CDR3 DNA: TGTGCCAGCTCACAATTACTGAGCGGGAGCTCCTACGAGCAGTACTTC. Encoded protein: CASSQLLSGSSYEQYF.